One and the same sample provided the 17 T cell receptor beta chains below, sequenced in a study. One entry per CDR3 protein, called by TCRdb with MiXCR from the RT-PCR reads. The repertoire has more than 550,000 distinct CDR3 sequences, over 12% of them found once; the top ten carry 3.6%. Sequencing was performed on memory CD4+ T cells from blood. These receptors were obtained from a female donor in good health, serving as a healthy control.

A few counts support this clonotype. In DNA form, the CDR3 reads TGTGCCAGCAGCCAAGGGGTATACGAGTACAATGAGCAGTTCTTC. Translated, it gives CASSQGVYEYNEQFF. The chain uses TRBV4-2 and TRBJ2-1; unclear D gene. CDR1 is LGHNA and CDR2 is YNFKEQ in the germline V gene. The CDR3 runs 15 residues. V gave up 1 base and J gave up 4 bases, with 11 bases separating them.

The CDR3 nucleotides read TGTGCCAGCAGCCAAGGTCTCGAGTCAACAATTCAGTACTTC. It codes for CASSQGLESTIQYF. The V and J genes are TRBV4-2 and TRBJ2-4; unclear D gene. The CDR3 extends over 14 amino acids. V lost 1 base and J lost 10, with 14 bases in between. Per germline, CDR1 LGHNA and CDR2 YNFKEQ.

V gene TRBV20-1 combines with J gene TRBJ2-7; 8 nucleotides match TRBD1. Germline trimming cut 5 bases from V and 3 bases from J; bases unmatched to any gene: 6. This CDR3 region has 13 residues. CDR1 and CDR2 from the germline V gene are DFQATT and SNEGSKA (reference sequence). CDR3 nucleotides: TGCAGTGCTCAAGTCGACAGGGGCTACGAGCAGTACTTC. The encoded protein is CSAQVDRGYEQYF.

In its sample, this clonotype was seen many times. The chain uses TRBV6-5 and TRBJ2-7; 8 nucleotides align to TRBD2. Germline lookup yields CDR1 MNHEY and CDR2 SVGAGI. V was pared by 4 bases and J by 4 bases, with 3 bases of the junction left unmatched. The CDR3 spans 13 residues. CDR3 bases: TGTGCCAGCAGTTCCGGGACTAGATACGAGCAGTACTTC. Residues: CASSSGTRYEQYF.

The J gene is TRBJ1-3, the V gene TRBV20-1, with D possibly TRBD1 on 5 matching bases. The germline V gene encodes CDR1 DFQATT and CDR2 SNEGSKA (reference sequence). CDR3 size: 13 residues. Trimming stripped 5 bases from V and 0 bases from J, with 8 bases between. CDR3 bases: TGCAGTGCTTCTGACAGCTCTGGAAACACCATATATTTT. As protein: CSASDSSGNTIYF.

The V gene is TRBV20-1, the J gene TRBJ1-2, with 9 bases fitting TRBD1. The CDR3 runs to 14 residues. Germline V gene data show CDR1 as DFQATT and CDR2 as SNEGSKA (reference sequence). Losses at the gene ends were 3 bases for V and 8 bases for J; bases not matched to a gene: 10. CDR3 sequence (DNA): TGCAGTGCTAGGCTCCAGGGGGACAGGGAAGGCTACACCTTC. This gives the protein CSARLQGDREGYTF.

The chain recombines TRBV5-6 with TRBJ1-2; perhaps TRBD1 as D (6 bases). With 2 bases removed from V and 4 bases from J, the gap between germline ends came to 18 bases. CDR1 is SGHDT, CDR2 YYEEEE, per germline. This CDR3 is 16 amino acids long. CDR3 protein: CASSFGTGLLGYGYTF. The DNA for the CDR3 is TGTGCCAGCAGCTTCGGCACAGGGCTTTTAGGCTATGGCTACACCTTC.

The table lists this clonotype with a count of one. The V and J genes are TRBV6-2 or TRBV6-3 and TRBJ2-1, with a weak D call TRBD2 (5 bases). The CDR3 is 13 residues long. Trimming took off 5 bases at V and 7 bases at J, with 12 bases between the two ends. CDR1 is MNHEY, CDR2 SVGEGT, per germline. The CDR3 loop reads CASSNTRSNEQFF. The CDR3 nucleotides are TGTGCCAGCAGTAATACTAGGTCGAATGAGCAGTTCTTC.

This clonotype showed up many times. This sequence joins TRBV20-1 and TRBJ2-5; D not resolved. Germline CDR1 reads DFQATT; CDR2 reads SNEGSKA (reference sequence). Trimming took off 7 bases at V and 5 bases at J, with 11 bases between the two ends. This CDR3 is 11 amino acids long. The DNA for the CDR3 is TGCAGTGTAGATGCCCAGGAGACCCAGTACTTC. It specifies CSVDAQETQYF.

This chain links TRBV27 with TRBJ1-5; 11 bases are shared with TRBD1. CDR1 and CDR2 (germline): MNHEY, SMNVEV (reference sequence). V gave up 4 bases and J gave up 6 bases; unmatched junction bases: 8. This CDR3 has 16 amino acids. The CDR3 coding sequence is TGTGCCAGCAGTTCCACCGGGACAGGGGGAGTTCAGCCCCAGCATTTT. This encodes CASSSTGTGGVQPQHF.

V is TRBV6-6 and J is TRBJ2-1, with TRBD1 identical over 7 bases. Germline V gene sequence: CDR1 MNHNY, CDR2 SVGAGI (reference sequence). Trimming at V came to 6 bases and at J to 9 bases, leaving 5 bases not matched to a gene. This CDR3 has 12 residues. The CDR3 spells CASRKQGPEQFF. The CDR3 DNA reads TGTGCCAGCAGAAAACAGGGGCCTGAGCAGTTCTTC.

The V call is TRBV20-1, the J call TRBJ2-5; 10 bases line up with TRBD2. Trimming removed 1 base from V and 1 base from J; junction bases left unmatched: 6. The CDR3 runs 16 residues. Germline V gives CDR1 DFQATT, CDR2 SNEGSKA (reference sequence). The CDR3 region is CSARGLAGVAQETQYF. The DNA of the CDR3 is TGCAGTGCTAGAGGCCTAGCGGGAGTGGCCCAAGAGACCCAGTACTTC.

This chain uses TRBV7-3 with TRBJ2-1; 10 bases match TRBD2. The CDR3 loop spans 17 amino acids. The junction had 10 bases not matched to a gene; V was cut back by 3 bases and J by 5 bases. CDR1 is SGHTA and CDR2 is FQGTGA in the germline V gene. DNA of the CDR3: TGTGCCAGCAGCTTGTCTACCGGGACTAGCGAGCACAATGAGCAGTTCTTC. Its translation: CASSLSTGTSEHNEQFF.

V usage is TRBV5-6 and J usage is TRBJ2-6; D possibly corresponds to TRBD1 (5 bases). This CDR3 region has 15 residues. Germline V gene sequence: CDR1 SGHDT, CDR2 YYEEEE. V shed 2 bases and J shed 2 bases, with 8 bases lying between them. CDR3 loop: CASSFQGTGANVLTF. CDR3 sequence (DNA): TGTGCCAGCAGCTTCCAGGGAACTGGGGCCAACGTCCTGACTTTC.

This clonotype has a count of ten or more. V and J are TRBV7-2 and TRBJ1-1; 8 nucleotides match TRBD1. Trimming removed 5 bases from V and 3 bases from J; junction bases left unmatched: 8. The CDR3 consists of 15 residues. Germline V gives CDR1 SGHTA, CDR2 FQGNSA. The CDR3 loop is CASSPRTGSDTEAFF. The CDR3 DNA sequence: TGTGCCAGCAGCCCTAGGACAGGGTCTGACACTGAAGCTTTCTTT.

There are a few counts of this clonotype. With a much larger clone just one base away, this may be a read error. This CDR3 reads CASSLQNYEQYF. The CDR3 DNA is TGTGCCAGCAGTTTACAGAACTACGAGCAGTACTTC. The rearrangement uses TRBV28 and TRBJ2-7, with D uncertain. Trimming cost V 2 bases and J 3 bases, with 5 bases left between them. The CDR3 totals 12 residues. The germline V gene has CDR1 MDHEN and CDR2 SYDVKM.

This chain links TRBV28 with TRBJ2-2; a possible D gene is TRBD2 (6 bases). V lost 2 bases, J lost 4 bases, and 14 bases lay in between. CDR3 length equals 16 residues. CDR1 and CDR2 from the germline V gene are MDHEN and SYDVKM. The CDR3 nucleotides read TGTGCCAGCAGTTTAGCGGGGACCCTGGGCACCGGGGAGCTGTTTTTT. This gives the protein CASSLAGTLGTGELFF.